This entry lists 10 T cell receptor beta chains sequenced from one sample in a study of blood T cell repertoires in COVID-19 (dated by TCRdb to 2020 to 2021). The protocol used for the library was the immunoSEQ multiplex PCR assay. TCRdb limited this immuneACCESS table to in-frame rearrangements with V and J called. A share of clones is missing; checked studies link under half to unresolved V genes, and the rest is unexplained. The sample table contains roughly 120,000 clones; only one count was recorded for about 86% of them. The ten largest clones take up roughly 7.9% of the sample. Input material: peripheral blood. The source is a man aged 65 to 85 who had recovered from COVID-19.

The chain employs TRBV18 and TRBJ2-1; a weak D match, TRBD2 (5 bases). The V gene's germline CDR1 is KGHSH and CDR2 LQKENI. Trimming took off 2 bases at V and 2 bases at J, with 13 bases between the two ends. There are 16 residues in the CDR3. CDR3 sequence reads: CASSPNERRTYNEQFF. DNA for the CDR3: TGTGCCAGCTCACCAAACGAGCGGAGAACCTACAATGAGCAGTTCTTC.

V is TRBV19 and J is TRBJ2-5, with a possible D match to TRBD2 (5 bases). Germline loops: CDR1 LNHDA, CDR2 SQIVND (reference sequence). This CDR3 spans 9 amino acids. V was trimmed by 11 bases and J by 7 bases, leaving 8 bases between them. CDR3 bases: TGTGCCTGGGCGGGGACCCAGTACTTC. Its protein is CAWAGTQYF.

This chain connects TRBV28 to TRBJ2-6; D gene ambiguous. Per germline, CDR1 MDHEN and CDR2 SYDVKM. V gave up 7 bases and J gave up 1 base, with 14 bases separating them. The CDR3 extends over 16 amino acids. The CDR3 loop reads CASTFTEISGANVLTF. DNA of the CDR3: TGTGCCAGCACCTTTACTGAGATTTCTGGGGCCAACGTCCTGACTTTC.

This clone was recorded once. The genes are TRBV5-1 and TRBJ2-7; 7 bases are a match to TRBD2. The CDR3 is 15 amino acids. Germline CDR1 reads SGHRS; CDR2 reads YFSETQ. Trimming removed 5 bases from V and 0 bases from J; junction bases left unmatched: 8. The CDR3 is CASRDASGSSYEQYF. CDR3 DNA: TGCGCCAGCAGGGATGCTAGCGGAAGCTCCTACGAGCAGTACTTC.

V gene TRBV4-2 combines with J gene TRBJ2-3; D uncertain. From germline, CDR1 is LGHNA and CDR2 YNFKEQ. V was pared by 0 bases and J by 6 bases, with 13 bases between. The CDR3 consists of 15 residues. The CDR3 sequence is CASSQEPWPPDTQYF. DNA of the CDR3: TGTGCCAGCAGCCAAGAGCCCTGGCCCCCCGATACGCAGTATTTT.

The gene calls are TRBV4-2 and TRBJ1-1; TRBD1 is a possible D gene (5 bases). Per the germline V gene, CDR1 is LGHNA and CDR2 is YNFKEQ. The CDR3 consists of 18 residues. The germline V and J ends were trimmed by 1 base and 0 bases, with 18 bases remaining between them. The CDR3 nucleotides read TGTGCCAGCAGCCAAGTGGAGTCGAGGACACGGGTGAACACTGAAGCTTTCTTT. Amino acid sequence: CASSQVESRTRVNTEAFF.

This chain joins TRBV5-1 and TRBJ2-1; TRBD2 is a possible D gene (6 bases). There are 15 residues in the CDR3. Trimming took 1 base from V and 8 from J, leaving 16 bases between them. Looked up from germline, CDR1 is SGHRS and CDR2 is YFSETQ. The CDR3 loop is CASSLSGGLVDEQFF. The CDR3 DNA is TGCGCCAGCAGCTTGAGTGGGGGACTCGTCGATGAGCAGTTCTTC.

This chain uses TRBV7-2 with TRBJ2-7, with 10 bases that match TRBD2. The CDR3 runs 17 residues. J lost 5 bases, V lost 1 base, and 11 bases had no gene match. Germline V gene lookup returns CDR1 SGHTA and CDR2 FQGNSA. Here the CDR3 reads CASSLEGSGGTFHEQYF. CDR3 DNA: TGTGCCAGCAGCTTAGAGGGTAGCGGGGGGACCTTTCACGAGCAGTACTTC.

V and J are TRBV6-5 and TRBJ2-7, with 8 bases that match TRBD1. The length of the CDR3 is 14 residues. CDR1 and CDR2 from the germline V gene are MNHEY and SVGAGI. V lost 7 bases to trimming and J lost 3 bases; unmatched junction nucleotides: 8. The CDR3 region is CASMMDRVRYEQYF. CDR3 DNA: TGTGCCAGCATGATGGACAGGGTTCGCTACGAGCAGTACTTC.

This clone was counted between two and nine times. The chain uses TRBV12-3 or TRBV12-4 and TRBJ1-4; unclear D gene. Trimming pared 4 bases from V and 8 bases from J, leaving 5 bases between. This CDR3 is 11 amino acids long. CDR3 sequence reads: CASSSTEKLFF. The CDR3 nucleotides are TGTGCCAGCAGTTCCACAGAAAAACTGTTTTTT.